The source of this T cell receptor (beta chain) is a study of CXCR3-negative and CXCR3-positive naive CD8 T cells (dated by TCRdb to about 2019). Context from the whole study: In total, around 140 million TRB reads were obtained, or roughly 1.5 +/- 0.3 million reads per library. Diversity and physicochemical repertoire analyses were performed on around ten donors pooled from two independent experiments. For the TRBV-TRBJ cluster analysis, the naive subsets came from about 5 donors, while the memory cells came from 3 donors. What the authors observed across the whole study: Comparably high repertoire diversity was found in both naive subsets, whereas much lower repertoire diversity was found in memory CD8+ T cells. Similar TRBV-TRBJ usage was shown by naive CXCR3-negative and CXCR3-positive cells from the same donor, whereas distinct patterns were shown by memory cells. Because surface CD5, which is linked to self-reactivity in mice, was comparable between the naive subsets, TCR interaction strength was also inferred from TRB CDR3 physicochemical properties. Because CXCR3 expression was partially decreased after cryopreservation, freshly isolated PBMCs were used for most assays.

For every CD8+ T cell subset, around 300,000 cells were flow-sorted straight into RLT lysis buffer, and each subset was sorted in triplicate. Peripheral blood mononuclear cells were isolated from buffy coats by standard density gradient centrifugation. Total RNA was extracted from sorted cells with an RNeasy Mini Kit. A word on this clonotype: Its antigen specificity is not known.

This sample was sequenced with a NextSeq 550. The Human TCR Profiling Kit (MiLaboratory) was used to prepare UMI-labeled 5' RACE TRB cDNA libraries. cDNA synthesis used the entire amount of extracted RNA, and PCR amplification then used the entire amount of cDNA produced. Libraries were prepared in parallel using an identical number of PCR cycles. The paper's data handling went like this. With a requirement of at least two reads per UMI, MIGEC and MiXCR extracted about 52,000 +/- 9,100 unique UMI-labeled TRB cDNA molecules per library. On average, each library contained 40,000 +/- 10,000 functional in-frame TRB CDR3 nucleotide clonotypes without stop codons. After downsampling to 5000 UMI-labeled TRB molecules per sample, diversity metrics, including normalized Shannon-Wiener and Chao1, were computed in VDJtools. Clonotype-size-weighted physicochemical properties of the central five CDR3 residues (interaction energy, strength, volume and Kidera factor 4) were computed in VDJtools. TCRdb reprocessed the reads and assigns one entry to each CDR3 protein sequence, leaving out DNA. The authors' filters were not applied to this entry. The sample's table lists a count of approximately 41,000 distinct CDR3 sequences. About 15% of the sample rests with the top ten.

The CDR3 covers 15 residues, taking in both the cysteine and the phenylalanine. No DNA is listed. From the germline V gene, CDR1 is MRHNA and CDR2 is SNTAGT. This clonotype was obtained from a human donor in good health. Some clones in this sample may be carry-over from other donors' samples. What was sequenced was memory CD8+ T cells from blood. This sample's cell subset or site label indicates: conventional CD8+ memory T cells (TMEM), sorted as controls. The chain uses TRBV6-4 and TRBJ2-3. The CDR3 loop reads CASSEGLGNTDTQYF.